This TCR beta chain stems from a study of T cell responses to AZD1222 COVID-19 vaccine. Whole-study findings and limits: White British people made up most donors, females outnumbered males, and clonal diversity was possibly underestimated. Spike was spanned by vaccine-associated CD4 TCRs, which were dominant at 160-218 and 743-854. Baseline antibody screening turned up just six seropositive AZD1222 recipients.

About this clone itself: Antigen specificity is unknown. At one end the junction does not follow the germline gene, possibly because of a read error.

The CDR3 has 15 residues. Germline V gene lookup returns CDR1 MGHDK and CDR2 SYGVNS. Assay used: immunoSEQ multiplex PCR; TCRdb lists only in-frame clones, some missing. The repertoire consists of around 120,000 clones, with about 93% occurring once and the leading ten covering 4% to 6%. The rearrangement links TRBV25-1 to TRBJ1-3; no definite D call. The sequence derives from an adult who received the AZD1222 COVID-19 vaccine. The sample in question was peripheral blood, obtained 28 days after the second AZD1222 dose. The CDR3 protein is CASSMVGGPGNTIYF. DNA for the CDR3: TGTGCCAGCAGTATGGTAGGAGGCCCTGGGAACACCATATATTTT.